The 25 T cell receptor beta chains presented below share a single source sample, sequenced in a study of tissue T cells after allogeneic stem cell transplantation. Time point noted: mouse harvest day 7 after allogeneic transplant. The graft held 10^6 splenic CD5+ T cells and 10^7 T-cell-depleted bone marrow cells. Measured with immunoSEQ multiplex PCR; TCRdb has only the in-frame clones, and not every one. The table shows 5,500 to 8,000 clones, with around half occurring only once. Sequenced input: lymph node tissue. Receptor source: a female BALB/c mouse given C57BL/6 T cells with graft-versus-host disease after an allogeneic hematopoietic cell transplant.

This clone is classed as medium-sized. Mouse germline and gene names are used. Read sequence stops 1 residue before the CDR3 end, and the germline J gene provides the missing end. The rearrangement joins TRBV26 to TRBJ1-4; TRBD1 matches 10 bases. Germline V CDR1 and CDR2: KGHPV, FQNQEV (reference sequence). Germline trimming cut 4 bases from V and 7 bases from J; bases unmatched to any gene: 6. This CDR3 contains 15 residues. The DNA read from the CDR3 is TGTGCCAGCAGTCCGGGACAGGGGAGAGGCGAAAGATTATTT. Its translation is CASSPGQGRGERLF. The whole CDR3 sequence is CASSPGQGRGERLFF.

Notes on this clone: Mouse germline and gene names are used. The read gets to within 1 residue of the CDR3 end, and the germline J gene fills in the rest. This rearrangement joins TRBV26 to TRBJ2-7; D gene ambiguous. In germline, CDR1 is KGHPV, CDR2 FQNQEV (reference sequence). This CDR3 region has 11 residues. V was cut by 6 bases and J by 6 bases, with 9 bases left in between. The chain's CDR3 is CASSREGEQYF. The DNA read from the CDR3 is TGTGCCAGCAGCCGGGAGGGTGAACAGTAC.

In regard to this clone: The gene names here belong to mouse. The read stops 1 residue short of the end of the CDR3; the missing end is completed from the germline J gene. V gene TRBV17 combines with J gene TRBJ2-4; the match to TRBD2 covers 7 bases. The CDR3 is 13 residues long. Unmatched junction bases numbered 3, after V lost 3 bases and J lost 6 bases. From germline, CDR1 is MNHDT and CDR2 YYDKIL. CDR3 sequence reads: CASSSRGGNTLYF. The DNA read from the CDR3 is TGTGCTAGCAGTAGTCGGGGGGGGAACACCTTGTAC.

Of note for this clone: Gene labels here are mouse ones. The observed sequence ends 1 residue before the CDR3 terminus, with the missing tail filled in from the germline J gene. The J gene is TRBJ1-2, the V gene TRBV16; maybe TRBD1 (5 bases). Germline loops: CDR1 SGHSA, CDR2 FRNQAP. This CDR3 comprises 15 residues. V lost 0 bases, J lost 1 base, and 9 bases lay in between. CDR3 sequence reads: CASSLEGGRNSDYTF. CDR3 DNA (partial): TGTGCAAGCAGCTTAGAGGGGGGGAGAAACTCCGACTACACC.

This clone is judged medium-sized. Gene labels here are mouse ones. The read ends 1 residue shy of where the CDR3 ends; the end is completed using the germline J gene. The chain uses TRBV15 and TRBJ2-4; D gene unclear. The CDR3 spans 12 residues. Germline V lookup: CDR1 SGHND, CDR2 FRSKSL. V shed 2 bases and J shed 7 bases, with 7 bases lying between them. CDR3 amino acids: CASSLNSYTLYF. Incomplete CDR3 DNA: TGTGCCAGCAGTTTAAACAGCTACACCTTGTAC. The full variable domain, rest sourced from reference TRBV15 and TRBJ2-4, is DAGVTQTPRHEVAEKGQTIILKCEPVSGHNDLFWYRQTKIQGLELLSYFRSKSLMEDGGAFKDRFKAEMLNSSFSTLKIQPTEPKDSAVYLCASSLNSYTLYFGAGTRLSVL.

In this sample, this clone turned up once. Gene names and germline refer to mouse. The sequenced fragment ends 1 residue before the CDR3 boundary, so the rest is inferred from the germline J gene. The rearrangement links TRBV5 to TRBJ2-7; TRBD2 agrees at 11 bases. V was clipped by 0 bases and J by 7 bases; unmatched bases: 2. This CDR3 region has 14 residues. Germline CDR1 is LGHNA and CDR2 is YNLKQL (reference sequence). Partial CDR3 DNA: TGTGCCAGCAGCCAAGAACTGGGGGGGCGGGAACAGTAC. It specifies CASSQELGGREQY. The CDR3 in its entirety is CASSQELGGREQYF.

Concerning this clone itself: Mouse names are used for the genes. The CDR3 is cut off 1 residue early in the read; its end comes from the germline J gene. The chain couples TRBV5 to TRBJ2-3; tentatively, D is TRBD1 (5 bases). The germline V gene has CDR1 LGHNA and CDR2 YNLKQL (reference sequence). This CDR3 has 13 residues. Trimming stripped 3 bases from V and 1 base from J, with 5 bases between. The CDR3 DNA, read in part, is TGTGCCAGCAGCCAGACAGGTGCAGAAACGCTGTAT. It translates to CASSQTGAETLY. The complete CDR3 protein is CASSQTGAETLYF.

Comments on this clone: The genes are named according to mouse. Coverage ceases 1 residue before the CDR3 finishes, and the germline J gene fills in the end. The chain combines TRBV3 with TRBJ1-1, with a weak D call TRBD1 (5 bases). This CDR3 comprises 14 residues. V lost 3 bases and J 4 bases, leaving 12 bases between the germline ends. Germline CDR1 and CDR2: SNHLY and FYNGKV (reference sequence). The CDR3 loop is CASSFAGRGTEVFF. The sequenced CDR3 bases are TGTGCCAGCAGCTTCGCAGGGAGAGGCACAGAAGTCTTC. Complete variable domain (other parts from reference TRBV3 and TRBJ1-1): GPKVLQIPSHQIIDMGQMVTLNCDPVSNHLYFYWYKQILGQQMEFLVNFYNGKVMEKSKLFKDQFSVERPDGSYFTLKIQPTALEDSAVYFCASSFAGRGTEVFFGKGTRLTVV.

A note on this clone: Gene and germline names: mouse. The read halts 1 residue ahead of the CDR3 end, with the missing end drawn from the germline J gene. The chain is built from TRBV26 and TRBJ2-7; 12 bases are shared with TRBD2. This CDR3 has 14 residues. Germline lookup yields CDR1 KGHPV and CDR2 FQNQEV (reference sequence). The V and J ends lost 3 bases and 6 bases, in that order; junction bases with no gene match: 3. The CDR3 here is CASSLDWGGSEQYF. The sequenced CDR3 bases are TGTGCCAGCAGTCTAGACTGGGGGGGCTCTGAACAGTAC. The full variable domain, in which reference TRBV26 and TRBJ2-7 provide the parts outside the CDR3, is NSKVIQTPRYLVKGQGQKAKMRCIPEKGHPVVFWYQQNKNNEFKFLINFQNQEVLQQIDMTEKRFSAECPSNSPCSLEIQSSEAGDSALYLCASSLDWGGSEQYFGPGTRLTVL.

Turning to this clone: Mouse gene names apply. The read is 1 residue too short to cover the CDR3 end, so that end is filled in from the germline J gene. The chain employs TRBV13-3 and TRBJ2-2; perhaps TRBD1 as D (6 bases). The CDR3 is 13 residues long. CDR1 and CDR2 from the germline V gene are NNHDY and SYVADS. Trimming took off 5 bases at V and 1 base at J, with 6 bases between the two ends. This chain's CDR3 is CASRGQNTGQLYF. The part of the CDR3 DNA that was read is TGTGCCAGCAGGGGACAAAACACCGGGCAGCTCTAC.

In regard to this clone: Gene names are the mouse ones. Read sequence stops 1 residue before the CDR3 end, and the germline J gene provides the missing end. V is TRBV26 and J is TRBJ2-4; perhaps D is TRBD1 or TRBD2 (5 bases each). Germline CDR1 is KGHPV and CDR2 is FQNQEV (reference sequence). Trimming removed 3 bases at V and 4 bases at J, with 8 bases between. The CDR3 loop spans 13 amino acids. Incomplete CDR3 DNA: TGTGCCAGCAGTCTCGGGGCGGAAAACACCTTGTAC. Translating gives CASSLGAENTLY. The entire CDR3 protein reads CASSLGAENTLYF.

Of note for this clone: Gene names are the mouse ones. The read ends 1 residue early relative to the CDR3; the germline J gene fills the gap. V and J are TRBV23 and TRBJ2-4; the table's TRBD1 call for D was not verified on the DNA. The CDR3 runs 13 residues. The germline V gene encodes CDR1 KGHTA and CDR2 FQNQQP. CDR3 sequence reads: CSSSQSRENTLYF. Partial CDR3 DNA: TGCTCCAGCAGTCAATCGAGGGAAAACACCTTGTAC.

Sample share makes this clone medium-sized (0.01 to 0.1%). Mouse gene names apply. The read ends 1 residue early relative to the CDR3; the germline J gene fills the gap. The V call is TRBV16, the J call TRBJ2-7; 7 nucleotides line up with TRBD1. The V and J ends lost 3 bases and 5 bases, in that order; junction bases with no gene match: 1. The CDR3 spans 12 residues. Germline CDR1 is SGHSA and CDR2 is FRNQAP. The DNA read from the CDR3 is TGTGCAAGCAGCTTCACAGGGGATGAACAGTAC. Its protein product is CASSFTGDEQY. The entire CDR3 sequence reads CASSFTGDEQYF.

For this clone: Gene names are mouse gene names. The read ends 1 residue shy of where the CDR3 ends; the end is completed using the germline J gene. J is TRBJ2-3 and V is TRBV15, with TRBD2 identical over 10 bases. Germline V gives CDR1 SGHND, CDR2 FRSKSL. CDR3 length: 14 amino acids. V gave up 2 bases and J gave up 8 bases; unmatched junction bases: 4. The CDR3 is CASSLSGGAGTLYF. Partial CDR3 DNA: TGTGCCAGCAGTTTATCTGGGGGGGCGGGAACGCTGTAT.

A remark on this clone: The gene symbols are mouse symbols. The read comes to an end 1 residue before the CDR3 does, leaving the germline J gene to fill in the end. The rearrangement joins TRBV26 to TRBJ2-5, with D unclear. Per germline, CDR1 KGHPV and CDR2 FQNQEV (reference sequence). V was trimmed by 0 bases and J by 3 bases, leaving 4 bases between them. The CDR3 is 13 amino acids. CDR3: CASSLSTQDTQYF. The part of the CDR3 DNA that was read is TGTGCCAGCAGTCTGTCGACACAAGACACCCAGTAC.

About this clone: Genes and germline are mouse. The read halts 1 residue ahead of the CDR3 end, with the missing end drawn from the germline J gene. The V and J genes are TRBV2 and TRBJ2-4; 8 bases agree with TRBD2. CDR1 and CDR2 (germline): LGHNA, YSYQKL. The CDR3 is 15 residues long. The ends lost 2 bases at V and 1 base at J; junction bases unmatched: 2. The chain's CDR3 is CASSQQTGGQNTLYF. CDR3 bases read: TGTGCCAGCAGCCAACAGACTGGGGGTCAAAACACCTTGTAC.

In this sample, this clone is medium-sized. Mouse germline and gene names are used. The read halts 1 residue ahead of the CDR3 end, with the missing end drawn from the germline J gene. The chain has TRBV17 and TRBJ2-7; TRBD2 agrees at 10 bases. Per the germline V gene, CDR1 is MNHDT and CDR2 is YYDKIL. The CDR3 contains 15 residues. Unmatched junction bases numbered 2, after V lost 2 bases and J lost 1 base. This chain's CDR3 is CASSRSGGASYEQYF. The covered CDR3 bases are TGTGCTAGCAGTAGATCTGGGGGGGCGTCCTATGAACAGTAC.

As concerns this clone: Gene names and germline refer to mouse. From the germline J gene comes the end of the CDR3, since the read stops 1 residue before it. This rearrangement joins TRBV26 to TRBJ2-1; D is perhaps TRBD2 (6 bases). Germline loops: CDR1 KGHPV, CDR2 FQNQEV (reference sequence). Trimming removed 8 bases at V and 6 bases at J, with 8 bases between. This CDR3 has 11 amino acids. The covered CDR3 bases are TGTGCCAGCTCACTGGGTGCTGAGCAGTTC. This translates into CASSLGAEQF. From start to end, the CDR3 is CASSLGAEQFF.

To note about this clone: The germline and genes are mouse ones. CDR3 sequence: CASSQEGTGYAEQFF. Incomplete CDR3 DNA: TGTGCCAGCAGCCAAGAGGGGACAGGGTATGCTGAGCAGTTC. V is TRBV2 and J is TRBJ2-1, with 9 bases lining up with TRBD1. The observed sequence ends 1 residue before the CDR3 terminus, with the missing tail filled in from the germline J gene. CDR1 LGHNA and CDR2 YSYQKL come from the germline V gene. The V gene end was trimmed by 0 bases and the J gene end by 4 bases; junction bases not matched to a gene: 1. CDR3 size: 15 residues.

In regard to this clone: Gene names refer to mouse genes. Read sequence stops 1 residue before the CDR3 end, and the germline J gene provides the missing end. The chain employs TRBV24 and TRBJ2-7; 12 nucleotides align to TRBD2. With 2 bases clipped from V and 2 bases from J, the junction kept 7 bases outside the gene matches. The CDR3 runs 17 residues. CDR1 is KGHTA, CDR2 FRNEEI, per germline. The CDR3 loop is CASSLGLGTGGTYEQYF. The sequenced CDR3 bases are TGTGCCAGCAGTCTGGGGCTAGGGACTGGGGGGACCTATGAACAGTAC.

This clone has more than one count but fewer than ten. Genes here carry mouse names. The CDR3 end lies 1 residue beyond the end of the read and is filled in from the germline J gene. The V and J genes are TRBV13-2 and TRBJ2-4; TRBD2 matches 9 bases. The germline V gene has CDR1 NNHNN and CDR2 SYGAGS (reference sequence). The junction had 9 bases not matched to a gene; V was cut back by 0 bases and J by 1 base. The CDR3 loop spans 18 amino acids. The CDR3 DNA, read in part, is TGTGCCAGCGGTGATGCTTTTTGGGGGGGCAGGGGTCAAAACACCTTGTAC. Translated, it gives CASGDAFWGGRGQNTLY. The entire CDR3 protein reads CASGDAFWGGRGQNTLYF.

Within the sample, this clone is medium-sized. Mouse germline and gene names are used. The CDR3 end lies 1 residue beyond the end of the read and is filled in from the germline J gene. This sequence joins TRBV12-2 and TRBJ2-1, with D perhaps given as TRBD1 or TRBD2 (5 bases each). The V gene's germline CDR1 is SGHLS and CDR2 HYDKME. The length of the CDR3 is 13 residues. V lost 0 bases to trimming and J lost 6 bases, with 8 bases between them. CDR3 sequence: CASSLKGRAEQFF. The sequenced part of the CDR3 DNA is TGTGCCAGCTCTCTCAAGGGGCGTGCTGAGCAGTTC. Combining the CDR3 with reference TRBV12-2 and TRBJ2-1 gives the whole variable domain NSGVVQSPRYIIKGKGERSILKCIPISGHLSVAWYQQTQGQELKFFIQHYDKMERDKGNLPSRFSVQQFDDYHSEMNMSALELEDSAVYFCASSLKGRAEQFFGPGTRLTVL.

On this clone: Genes and germline are mouse. The read gets to within 1 residue of the CDR3 end, and the germline J gene fills in the rest. The chain is built from TRBV3 and TRBJ1-3, with D uncertain. The V gene's germline CDR1 is SNHLY and CDR2 FYNGKV (reference sequence). Trimming removed 5 bases from V and 0 bases from J, with 8 bases in between. The CDR3 totals 14 residues. The CDR3 sequence: CASSKAVSGNTLYF. CDR3 DNA (partial): TGTGCCAGCAGCAAGGCGGTTTCTGGAAATACGCTCTAT.

On this clone itself: Gene names follow the mouse nomenclature. The read is 1 residue too short to cover the CDR3 end, so that end is filled in from the germline J gene. V is TRBV13-2 and J is TRBJ1-2; D unclear. V was cut by 0 bases and J by 4 bases, with 7 bases left in between. Germline V gene data show CDR1 as NNHNN and CDR2 as SYGAGS (reference sequence). The CDR3 spans 13 residues. CDR3 DNA, as far as it was read: TGTGCCAGCGGTGATGTAGGAACCTCCGACTACACC. Translation gives CASGDVGTSDYT. The complete CDR3 sequence is CASGDVGTSDYTF.

Turning to this clone: Gene names denote mouse genes. The CDR3 goes on 1 residue after the read ends, and that part is filled in from the germline J gene. The chain has TRBV31 and TRBJ1-3, with 8 bases fitting TRBD1. The V and J ends lost 3 bases and 0 bases, in that order; junction bases with no gene match: 7. This CDR3 spans 16 amino acids. Germline assignment: CDR1 GKSSPN and CDR2 SITVG. The sequenced part of the CDR3 DNA is TGTGCCTGGAGCCCCGGGACAGGAAATTCTGGAAATACGCTCTAT. Translating it yields CAWSPGTGNSGNTLY. In full, the CDR3 is CAWSPGTGNSGNTLYF.